These T cell receptor beta chains were read from a single sample in a study of control samples from healthy donors and cancer patients. Profiling relied on immunoSEQ multiplex PCR, and the TCRdb table lists in-frame clones only, not all of them. The table records about 170,000 clones, more than 85% of them present only once. Sequencing used blood. Receptors originate from a woman aged 40 to 50 in good health. CDR3s include the opening cysteine and the closing phenylalanine or tryptophan. The D gene is left open where the match is weak. A row's size may be missing; if present it is once, few, many or a size class.

>-|TRBV4-2|TRBJ2-1|-
CASSLALWEGSYNEQFF
TGTGCCAGCAGCCTGGCCCTTTGGGAAGGCTCCTACAATGAGCAGTTCTTC
>-|TRBV5-4|TRBJ2-5|TRBD2
CASSFGSGGYQETQYF
TGTGCCAGCAGCTTTGGTAGCGGGGGGTACCAAGAGACCCAGTACTTC
>-|TRBV10-3|TRBJ2-3|TRBD2
CAAGGERGPAGQYF
TGTGCCGCCGGGGGAGAGCGGGGGCCTGCGGGGCAGTATTTT
>-|TRBV18|TRBJ2-7|-
CASSHYRDNLYEQYF
TGTGCCAGCTCACATTACCGGGACAACCTCTACGAGCAGTACTTC
>-|TRBV7-2|TRBJ2-5|-
CASSLEASEETQYF
TGTGCCAGCAGCTTAGAGGCTAGCGAGGAGACCCAGTACTTC
>-|TRBV2|TRBJ2-7|TRBD1
CASSGQGTGEQYF
TGTGCCAGCTCGGGACAGGGGACGGGCGAGCAGTACTTC
>-|TRBV19|TRBJ2-1|TRBD2
CASSSSGGASHEQFF
TGTGCCAGTAGTTCGAGCGGGGGGGCCTCGCATGAGCAGTTCTTC
>-|TRBV27|TRBJ1-6|-
CASSFVLGGNSPLHF
TGTGCCAGCAGTTTTGTTTTGGGGGGCAATTCACCCCTCCACTTT
>-|TRBV15|TRBJ1-2|-
CATSSPRTVDYGYTF
TGTGCCACCAGCAGCCCGAGGACAGTGGACTATGGCTACACCTTC
>-|TRBV4-2|TRBJ2-4|-
CASSQTSGRNIQYF
TGTGCCAGCAGCCAGACATCGGGACGAAACATTCAGTACTTC
>-|TRBV2|TRBJ1-2|-
CASSEAGPSYGYTF
TGTGCCAGCAGTGAAGCGGGACCGAGCTATGGCTACACCTTC
>-|TRBV19|TRBJ1-1|-
CASTKRYRVTEAFF
TGTGCCAGTACCAAGCGTTATCGTGTCACTGAAGCTTTCTTT
>-|TRBV20-1|TRBJ2-7|-
CSAGGSYEQYF
TGCAGTGCAGGTGGCTCCTACGAGCAGTACTTC
>once|TRBV6-1|TRBJ1-2|-
CASSEGGPLIDGYTF
TGTGCCAGCAGTGAGGGGGGACCCCTTATTGACGGCTACACCTTC
>-|TRBV24-1|TRBJ2-3|-
CATSDHTGSTDTQYF
TGTGCCACCAGTGATCACACAGGGTCCACAGATACGCAGTATTTT
>once|TRBV4-1|TRBJ2-1|TRBD2
CASSLRTTSGELLGEQFF
TGCGCCAGCAGCCTCCGAACGACTAGCGGGGAACTCTTAGGCGAGCAGTTCTTC
>-|TRBV11-2|TRBJ2-2|TRBD2
CASSLIAGVNTGELFF
TGTGCCAGCAGCTTAATAGCGGGGGTTAACACCGGGGAGCTGTTTTTT
>-|TRBV2|TRBJ2-7|-
CASSLGQASVNEQYF
TGTGCCAGCAGTCTCGGCCAAGCCTCCGTCAACGAGCAGTACTTC
>-|TRBV7-9|TRBJ2-3|-
CASSRQVDTQYF
TGTGCCAGCAGTCGACAGGTAGATACGCAGTATTTT
>-|TRBV7-3|TRBJ1-4|TRBD1
CASSLYRGPFANEKLFF
TGTGCCAGCAGCTTGTACAGGGGGCCGTTTGCTAATGAAAAACTGTTTTTT
>-|TRBV10-3|TRBJ1-3|-
CAISESITGSGNTIYF
TGTGCCATCAGTGAGTCGATAACAGGCTCTGGAAACACCATATATTTT
>-|TRBV5-1|TRBJ1-1|-
CASGSEENTEAFF
TGCGCCAGCGGATCTGAGGAGAACACTGAAGCTTTCTTT
>-|TRBV6-1|TRBJ1-2|-
CASSEAGDGYTF
TGTGCCAGCAGTGAAGCAGGGGATGGCTACACCTTC
>-|TRBV19|TRBJ1-6|-
CASTLGGGQVSPLHF
TGTGCCAGTACCCTAGGAGGGGGGCAGGTGTCACCCCTCCACTTT
>-|TRBV7-2|TRBJ2-2|-
CASSLAGATGELFF
TGTGCCAGCAGCTTAGCGGGGGCCACCGGGGAGCTGTTTTTT
>-|TRBV7-8|TRBJ2-3|TRBD2
CASSPPLAGASSGDTQYF
TGTGCCAGCAGCCCCCCGCTAGCGGGGGCCTCTTCTGGAGATACGCAGTATTTT
>once|TRBV10-3|TRBJ1-1|-
CAISGVGGTEAFF
TGTGCCATCAGTGGAGTCGGCGGTACTGAAGCTTTCTTT
>-|TRBV28|TRBJ2-7|-
CASTAYSYEQYF
TGTGCCAGCACCGCCTACTCCTACGAGCAGTACTTC
>few|TRBV6-1|TRBJ2-7|-
CASSEQGSYEQYF
TGTGCCAGCAGTGAGCAGGGCTCCTACGAGCAGTACTTC
>few|TRBV5-4|TRBJ2-5|-
CASRTGPGSGIETQYF
TGTGCCAGCAGGACGGGCCCGGGCTCCGGGATAGAGACCCAGTACTTC
>-|TRBV6-5|TRBJ1-1|-
CASSWLGLNTEAFF
TGTGCCAGCAGCTGGTTGGGGCTGAACACTGAAGCTTTCTTT
>medium-sized|TRBV5-6|TRBJ1-5|-
CASSLYRLRYSNQPQHF
TGTGCCAGCAGCTTGTACAGACTAAGATATAGCAATCAGCCCCAGCATTTT
>-|TRBV6-5|TRBJ2-7|-
CASRLGHDPYEQYF
TGTGCCAGCCGTCTGGGACACGACCCCTACGAGCAGTACTTC
>once|TRBV6-6|TRBJ2-2|TRBD1
CASSDDRGQGAWGETGELFF
TGTGCCAGCAGCGACGACCGGGGACAGGGGGCTTGGGGAGAAACCGGGGAGCTGTTTTTT
>-|TRBV19|TRBJ1-1|-
CASSALTGLFLMNTEAFF
TGTGCCAGTAGTGCCCTGACAGGTCTCTTCTTGATGAACACTGAAGCTTTCTTT